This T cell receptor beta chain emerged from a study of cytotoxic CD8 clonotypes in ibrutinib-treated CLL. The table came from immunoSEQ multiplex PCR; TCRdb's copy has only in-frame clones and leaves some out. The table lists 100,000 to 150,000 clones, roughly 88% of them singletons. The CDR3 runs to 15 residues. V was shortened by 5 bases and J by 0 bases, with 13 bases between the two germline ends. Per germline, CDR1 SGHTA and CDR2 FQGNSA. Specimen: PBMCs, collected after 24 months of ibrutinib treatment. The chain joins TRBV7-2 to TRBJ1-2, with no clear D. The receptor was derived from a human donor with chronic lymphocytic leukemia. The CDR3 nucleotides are TGTGCCAGCAGCCAAGTGGTCGGCTCTAACTATGGCTACACCTTC. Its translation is CASSQVVGSNYGYTF. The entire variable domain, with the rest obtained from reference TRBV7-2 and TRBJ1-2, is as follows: GAGVSQSPSNKVTEKGKDVELRCDPISGHTALYWYRQSLGQGLEFLIYFQGNSAPDKSGLPSDRFSAERTGGSVSTLTIQRTQQEDSAVYLCASSQVVGSNYGYTFGSGTRLTVV.